The 15 T cell receptor beta chains given below trace back to one sample, sequenced in a study of blood T cell repertoires in COVID-19. The assay was immunoSEQ multiplex PCR, and TCRdb's table has in-frame clones only and misses some. Among 200,000 or so clones listed, roughly 80% were seen once. The sequencing input was peripheral blood. The receptors derive from a woman under 40 with acute or convalescent COVID-19.

This clone is a singleton in its sample. The chain links TRBV7-9 to TRBJ1-2; TRBD1 is a possible D gene (6 bases). This CDR3 is built from 12 residues. Germline loops: CDR1 SEHNR, CDR2 FQNEAQ (reference sequence). Deletions cut 1 base from V and 8 bases from J, with 8 bases between. In DNA form, the CDR3 reads TGTGCCAGCAGCTTAGGGGGGCCCGGCTACACCTTC. Its protein is CASSLGGPGYTF.

The V and J genes are TRBV3-1 (or the pseudogene TRBV3-2) and TRBJ1-1; the D is unclear. This CDR3 comprises 14 residues. The V gene lost 3 bases and the J gene lost 5 bases, with 13 bases spanning the gap. Germline CDR1 and CDR2: LGHDT and YNNKEL (reference sequence). CDR3 nucleotide sequence: TGTGCCAGCAGCCAGGCCCGGAGGAGTACTGAAGCTTTCTTT. Its translation is CASSQARRSTEAFF.

The chain is built from TRBV7-2 and TRBJ1-1; D is possibly TRBD1 (6 bases). Between the trimmed V and J ends, which lost 5 bases and 6 bases, there was a span of 13 bases. This CDR3 has 13 residues. CDR1 and CDR2 (germline): SGHTA, FQGNSA. CDR3 protein: CASSVLGASEAFF. The CDR3 DNA sequence: TGTGCCAGCAGCGTATTGGGGGCCTCTGAAGCTTTCTTT.

The rearrangement joins TRBV28 to TRBJ1-2, with 7 bases identical to TRBD1. Germline lookup yields CDR1 MDHEN and CDR2 SYDVKM. Trimming at V came to 5 bases and at J to 8 bases, leaving 11 bases not matched to a gene. The CDR3 contains 14 residues. The CDR3 reads CASSNRGAFEGYTF. The CDR3 nucleotides are TGTGCCAGCAGTAACAGGGGCGCCTTCGAAGGCTACACCTTC.

The chain is built from TRBV10-3 and TRBJ2-3; weak D call: TRBD2 (5 bases). V lost 6 bases, J lost 3 bases, and 16 bases lay in between. This CDR3 has 15 residues. Per germline, CDR1 ENHRY and CDR2 SYGVKD. The CDR3 sequence: CAIRGAFVITDTQYF. The CDR3 DNA reads TGTGCCATCAGGGGAGCCTTTGTGATAACAGATACGCAGTATTTT.

J is TRBJ1-2 and V is TRBV11-1; a weak D match, TRBD1 (6 bases). V lost 0 bases to trimming and J lost 5 bases, with 10 bases between them. The CDR3 contains 14 residues. Germline CDR1 SGHAT, CDR2 FQDESV (reference sequence). The chain's CDR3 is CASSLAPRGYGYTF. The CDR3 coding sequence is TGTGCCAGCAGCTTAGCTCCAAGGGGGTATGGCTACACCTTC.

This clone turned up a few times. V usage is TRBV7-6 and J usage is TRBJ1-2; no clear D. With 0 bases removed from V and 4 bases from J, the gap between germline ends came to 9 bases. CDR1 SGHVS and CDR2 FNYEAQ come from the germline V gene. CDR3 length equals 14 residues. The CDR3 bases are TGTGCCAGCAGCTTAGCGCGGGGTGGCTATGGCTACACCTTC. Protein product: CASSLARGGYGYTF.

The chain couples TRBV27 to TRBJ2-7; no definite D call. V was shortened by 6 bases and J by 0 bases, with 18 bases between the two germline ends. CDR1 is MNHEY, CDR2 SMNVEV, per germline (reference sequence). The length of the CDR3 is 16 residues. CDR3 sequence: CASRTKWLTSSYEQYF. As DNA, the CDR3 is TGTGCCAGCAGGACAAAGTGGCTTACGAGCTCCTACGAGCAGTACTTC.

The chain combines TRBV27 with TRBJ2-7; TRBD1 agrees at 7 bases. The V segment lost 3 bases and the J segment 7 bases; nucleotides outside the gene matches: 6. This CDR3 has 13 residues. Germline CDR1 is MNHEY and CDR2 is SMNVEV (reference sequence). CDR3 sequence (DNA): TGTGCCAGCAGTTTTGACAGGGTGAGGGAGCAGTACTTC. Amino acid sequence: CASSFDRVREQYF.

The rearrangement uses TRBV6-5 and TRBJ2-1; 10 nucleotides match TRBD1. The CDR3 consists of 12 residues. Germline assignment: CDR1 MNHEY and CDR2 SVGAGI. V gave up 9 bases and J gave up 7 bases; unmatched junction bases: 3. CDR3 DNA: TGTGCCAGTAGACAGGGGGCGAATGAGCAGTTCTTC. Protein product: CASRQGANEQFF.

V is TRBV5-1 and J is TRBJ1-1; no definite D call. V lost 0 bases and J 1 base, leaving 4 bases between the germline ends. Looked up from germline, CDR1 is SGHRS and CDR2 is YFSETQ. The CDR3 consists of 13 residues. This CDR3 reads CASSLDWNTEAFF. CDR3 nucleotides: TGCGCCAGCAGCTTGGACTGGAACACTGAAGCTTTCTTT.

The gene calls are TRBV28 and TRBJ2-1, with D maybe TRBD2 (5 bases). The CDR3 is 14 residues long. Deletions cut 5 bases from V and 8 bases from J, with 16 bases between. Germline V gene sequence: CDR1 MDHEN, CDR2 SYDVKM. Here the CDR3 reads CASSDNPKDYEQFF. The CDR3 DNA reads TGTGCCAGCAGTGACAACCCAAAGGACTATGAGCAGTTCTTC.

The rearrangement links TRBV7-9 to TRBJ2-7, with D hard to call. The CDR3 covers 13 residues. V was clipped by 3 bases and J by 1 base, with 7 bases between them. Germline V gives CDR1 SEHNR, CDR2 FQNEAQ (reference sequence). In DNA, the CDR3 is TGTGCCAGCAGCTTCCCAGGATCCTACGAGCAGTACTTC. It yields the protein CASSFPGSYEQYF.

This clone occurred a few times. The gene calls are TRBV5-1 and TRBJ2-2; tentatively, D is TRBD1 (6 bases). This CDR3 is 15 amino acids long. Per germline, CDR1 SGHRS and CDR2 YFSETQ. The germline V and J ends were trimmed by 4 bases and 3 bases, with 13 bases remaining between them. CDR3: CASSQDRPDTGELFF. The CDR3, as DNA: TGCGCCAGCAGCCAAGACAGGCCAGACACCGGGGAGCTGTTTTTT.

The chain recombines TRBV5-1 with TRBJ2-1, with unresolved D. V lost 4 bases and J 15 bases, leaving 17 bases between the germline ends. The CDR3 covers 12 residues. Germline V gives CDR1 SGHRS, CDR2 YFSETQ. This CDR3 is CASSATPQRLFF. In DNA form, the CDR3 reads TGCGCCAGCAGCGCGACACCTCAAAGGCTGTTCTTC. Looking up the rest from reference TRBV5-1 and TRBJ2-1 gives the full variable domain: KAGVTQTPRYLIKTRGQQVTLSCSPISGHRSVSWYQQTPGQGLQFLFEYFSETQRNKGNFPGRFSGRQFSNSRSEMNVSTLELGDSALYLCASSATPQRLFFGPGTRLTVL.